This entry lists 30 T cell receptor beta chains sequenced from one sample in a study of blood T cell repertoires in COVID-19. TCRdb's table, derived via immunoSEQ multiplex PCR, lists solely in-frame clones and lacks some. The sample carries about 230,000 clones, around 85% recorded once. The sample taken for sequencing was peripheral blood. The receptors stem from a woman older than 75 with acute or convalescent COVID-19.

This chain uses TRBV2 with TRBJ1-2; the D is unclear. V was cut by 4 bases and J by 6 bases, with 12 bases left in between. The CDR3 runs 13 residues. Germline V gene lookup returns CDR1 SNHLY and CDR2 FYNNEI. CDR3 nucleotides: TGTGCCAGCAGTGTACGGGGTTGGAATGGCTACACCTTC. Translating it yields CASSVRGWNGYTF.

V and J are TRBV6-1 and TRBJ1-4; TRBD1 is a possible D gene (6 bases). The germline V gene encodes CDR1 MNHNS and CDR2 SASEGT. Trimming left V 3 bases short and J 7 bases short, with 12 bases between. This CDR3 comprises 14 residues. Written as DNA, the CDR3 is TGTGCCAGCAGTGAGCCGGGACACACTGAAAAACTGTTTTTT. The encoded protein is CASSEPGHTEKLFF.

This chain connects TRBV30 to TRBJ2-1, with 7 bases fitting TRBD2. V was clipped by 1 base and J by 0 bases; unmatched bases: 9. This CDR3 has 17 residues. Germline CDR1 is GTSNPN and CDR2 is SVGIG (reference sequence). This chain's CDR3 is CAWSGQRDVSSYNEQFF. The CDR3 DNA reads TGTGCCTGGAGTGGTCAGCGGGATGTAAGCTCCTACAATGAGCAGTTCTTC.

This clone was recorded only once. The chain has TRBV5-1 and TRBJ1-1; D is perhaps TRBD1 (6 bases). With 0 bases removed from V and 1 base from J, the gap between germline ends came to 16 bases. CDR3 length equals 17 residues. Germline V CDR1 and CDR2: SGHRS, YFSETQ. CDR3 loop: CASSLAAGTPSNTEAFF. CDR3 sequence (DNA): TGCGCCAGCAGCTTGGCCGCCGGGACACCATCGAACACTGAAGCTTTCTTT.

The chain combines TRBV6-2 or TRBV6-3 with TRBJ2-7; 14 bases are shared with TRBD2. V lost 2 bases and J lost 6; bases outside the gene matches: 12. Germline loops: CDR1 MNHEY, CDR2 SVGEGT. CDR3 length: 18 residues. The CDR3 loop is CASSYQKGTSGSPSEQYF. The CDR3 DNA reads TGTGCCAGCAGTTACCAGAAAGGGACTAGCGGGAGTCCTAGCGAGCAGTACTTC.

The rearrangement links TRBV6-5 to TRBJ1-1; 7 nucleotides line up with TRBD1. Germline CDR1 is MNHEY and CDR2 is SVGAGI. The V and J ends lost 6 bases and 4 bases, in that order; junction bases with no gene match: 5. The CDR3 is 13 amino acids. The CDR3: CASSQQGTTEAFF. The CDR3 DNA reads TGTGCCAGCAGCCAACAGGGGACCACTGAAGCTTTCTTT.

The gene calls are TRBV6-1 and TRBJ1-6; D unresolved. The CDR3 is 17 amino acids. The V gene lost 3 bases and the J gene lost 8 bases, with 20 bases spanning the gap. Germline V gene sequence: CDR1 MNHNS, CDR2 SASEGT. The CDR3 DNA reads TGTGCCAGCAGTGACCTCGGGTGGACTCCCGACTATTCACCCCTCCACTTT. Encoded protein: CASSDLGWTPDYSPLHF.

V and J are TRBV14 and TRBJ2-4, with D possibly TRBD2 on 5 matching bases. CDR3 length: 13 amino acids. Looked up from germline, CDR1 is SGHDN and CDR2 is FVKESK. The V end was cut by 0 bases, the J end by 13 bases, with 13 bases between. This CDR3 is CASSQESGRPQYF. CDR3 DNA sequence: TGTGCCAGCAGCCAAGAGAGCGGCAGGCCGCAGTACTTC.

CDR3 coding DNA: TGTGCCACCAGCAGAGATCGGGGGTTTCGGGTTGAGCAGTTCTTC. The encoded protein is CATSRDRGFRVEQFF. The chain recombines TRBV15 with TRBJ2-1; D might be TRBD2 (6 bases). Trimming left V 0 bases short and J 9 bases short, with 15 bases between. Germline-derived CDR1 and CDR2 are LNHNV and YYDKDF (reference sequence). The CDR3 is made up of 15 amino acids. Full variable domain (missing parts from reference TRBV15 and TRBJ2-1): DAMVIQNPRYQVTQFGKPVTLSCSQTLNHNVMYWYQQKSSQAPKLLFHYYDKDFNNEADTPDNFQSRRPNTSFCFLDIRSPGLGDTAMYLCATSRDRGFRVEQFFGPGTRLTVL.

This chain uses TRBV11-2 with TRBJ2-7; 8 bases are shared with TRBD2. CDR1 and CDR2 (germline): SGHAT, FQNNGV. Losses at the gene ends were 3 bases for V and 0 bases for J; bases not matched to a gene: 4. CDR3 size: 15 residues. The CDR3 here is CASSLGLVSSYEQYF. CDR3 DNA: TGTGCCAGCAGCTTGGGACTAGTTAGCTCCTACGAGCAGTACTTC.

V is TRBV19 and J is TRBJ1-2, with TRBD1 as a possible D gene (5 bases). Germline V gene lookup returns CDR1 LNHDA and CDR2 SQIVND (reference sequence). The CDR3 runs to 15 residues. V lost 7 bases and J lost 2, with 17 bases in between. CDR3 sequence reads: CASTNNRGPNYGYTF. The CDR3 bases are TGTGCCAGTACCAATAATAGGGGCCCGAACTATGGCTACACCTTC.

This chain connects TRBV2 to TRBJ2-7; D remains unclear. The germline V gene encodes CDR1 SNHLY and CDR2 FYNNEI. This CDR3 region has 11 residues. The germline V and J ends were trimmed by 6 bases and 4 bases, with 7 bases remaining between them. The CDR3 DNA reads TGTGCCAGCAGGCTGCAGTACGAGCAGTACTTC. Amino acids: CASRLQYEQYF.

This clone was detected only a few times. J is TRBJ1-1 and V is TRBV7-6; D call uncertain. There are 16 residues in the CDR3. Germline CDR1 is SGHVS and CDR2 is FNYEAQ. Trimming removed 1 base from V and 6 bases from J, with 18 bases in between. The CDR3 region is CASSLGIVRQPSEAFF. The CDR3 DNA reads TGTGCCAGCAGCTTAGGGATCGTGCGGCAGCCCTCTGAAGCTTTCTTT.

This chain joins TRBV6-5 and TRBJ1-3, with 9 bases matching TRBD1. This CDR3 has 14 amino acids. J lost 3 bases, V lost 6 bases, and 3 bases had no gene match. The germline CDR1 and CDR2 sequences are MNHEY and SVGAGI. The chain's CDR3 is CASRDRGGGNTIYF. CDR3 nucleotide sequence: TGTGCCAGCAGGGACAGGGGAGGTGGAAACACCATATATTTT.

The chain links TRBV7-2 to TRBJ1-6; a possible D gene is TRBD1 (6 bases). Trimming cost V 5 bases and J 9 bases, with 11 bases left between them. Germline loops: CDR1 SGHTA, CDR2 FQGNSA. The CDR3 has 13 amino acids. CDR3 region: CASSRQVSSPLHF. The CDR3 DNA reads TGTGCCAGCAGCAGACAGGTTTCTTCACCCCTCCACTTT.

The gene calls are TRBV18 and TRBJ1-1; D might be TRBD1 (5 bases). V lost 2 bases, J lost 1 base, and 11 bases lay in between. The CDR3 contains 15 residues. The germline gives CDR1 KGHSH, CDR2 LQKENI. CDR3 bases: TGTGCCAGCTCACCAGTGACAGCCACGAACACTGAAGCTTTCTTT. Its protein product is CASSPVTATNTEAFF.

The chain joins TRBV7-3 to TRBJ2-2; 9 nucleotides align to TRBD2. From germline, CDR1 is SGHTA and CDR2 FQGTGA. The CDR3 has 14 residues. V shed 6 bases, J shed 3 bases, and the junction held 2 bases outside the gene matches. CDR3 in DNA: TGTGCCAGCAGGCGCGGGAGGGACACCGGGGAGCTGTTTTTT. This sequence encodes CASRRGRDTGELFF.

This chain uses TRBV5-4 with TRBJ2-1; 10 nucleotides agree with TRBD2. The germline V gene encodes CDR1 SGHNT and CDR2 YYREEE (reference sequence). The V and J ends lost 4 bases and 5 bases, in that order; junction bases with no gene match: 9. The CDR3 covers 16 residues. The CDR3 nucleotides are TGTGCCAGCAGCGGGATGACTAGCGGGTTGAACAATGAGCAGTTCTTC. Amino acid sequence: CASSGMTSGLNNEQFF.

The chain combines TRBV6-6 with TRBJ1-5; 7 nucleotides align to TRBD1. The CDR3 covers 16 residues. With 2 bases clipped from V and 3 bases from J, the junction kept 7 bases outside the gene matches. The germline V gene has CDR1 MNHNY and CDR2 SVGAGI (reference sequence). For the CDR3, the DNA is TGTGCCAGCAGTTACCCTCCGGGACAGTTCAATCAGCCCCAGCATTTT. Encoded protein: CASSYPPGQFNQPQHF.

V gene TRBV5-4 combines with J gene TRBJ1-6; maybe TRBD1 (5 bases). CDR1 is SGHNT, CDR2 YYREEE, per germline (reference sequence). Trimming stripped 4 bases from V and 8 bases from J, with 16 bases between. The CDR3 has 15 residues. The CDR3 bases are TGTGCCAGCAGCCAACTTTGGGGGGGAGATTCACCCCTCCACTTT. It codes for CASSQLWGGDSPLHF.

The CDR3 loop reads CASREMTGGKETQYF. In nucleotides, the CDR3 is TGTGCCAGCAGAGAAATGACAGGGGGGAAAGAGACCCAGTACTTC. This sequence joins TRBV25-1 and TRBJ2-5; 9 bases are a match to TRBD1. The CDR3 sequence is 15 residues long. The V segment lost 6 bases and the J segment 3 bases; nucleotides outside the gene matches: 8. The germline gives CDR1 MGHDK, CDR2 SYGVNS.

The rearrangement links TRBV6-5 to TRBJ2-3; D not certain. The V gene's germline CDR1 is MNHEY and CDR2 SVGAGI. Trimming cost V 0 bases and J 1 base, with 11 bases left between them. CDR3 length equals 16 residues. CDR3 loop: CASSYSIARGTDTQYF. The CDR3 nucleotides are TGTGCCAGCAGTTACTCGATTGCCCGGGGCACAGATACGCAGTATTTT.

The count of this clone is one. The chain employs TRBV7-6 and TRBJ2-2; TRBD2 aligns across 7 bases. Trimming removed 7 bases from V and 2 bases from J; junction bases left unmatched: 19. CDR1 and CDR2 from the germline V gene are SGHVS and FNYEAQ. The CDR3 has 19 residues. CDR3 nucleotides: TGTGCCAGCACCAAGCGGACCGGGGCGGGAGTTGTTAACACCGGGGAGCTGTTTTTT. It encodes CASTKRTGAGVVNTGELFF.

The genes are TRBV19 and TRBJ1-4; weak D call: TRBD1 (5 bases). The CDR3 extends over 14 amino acids. From germline, CDR1 is LNHDA and CDR2 SQIVND (reference sequence). V lost 4 bases to trimming and J lost 7 bases, with 13 bases between them. CDR3 bases: TGTGCCAGTAGTACCCGGGGGGGACTTGAAAAACTGTTTTTT. Translation gives CASSTRGGLEKLFF.

The chain combines TRBV6-1 with TRBJ2-7; 13 nucleotides line up with TRBD2. The length of the CDR3 is 17 residues. J lost 7 bases, V lost 3 bases, and 12 bases had no gene match. The germline CDR1 and CDR2 sequences are MNHNS and SASEGT. In DNA, the CDR3 is TGTGCCAGCAGTGAGAGCGCTCTGGGACTAGCGGGACGGGAGCAGTACTTC. Its translation is CASSESALGLAGREQYF.

The chain employs TRBV19 and TRBJ2-5; tentative D call: TRBD1 (5 bases). With 6 bases removed from V and 0 bases from J, the gap between germline ends came to 14 bases. CDR3 length: 15 amino acids. Germline V CDR1 and CDR2: LNHDA, SQIVND (reference sequence). The CDR3 nucleotides are TGTGCCAGTAGCAAGGGGCAGGGTAACCAAGAGACCCAGTACTTC. Encoded protein: CASSKGQGNQETQYF.

The chain links TRBV12-3 or TRBV12-4 to TRBJ2-7, with 7 nucleotides matching TRBD1. V shed 5 bases, J shed 6 bases, and the junction held 1 base outside the gene matches. CDR3 length: 11 amino acids. CDR3 bases: TGTGCCAGCAGTACAGGGGCCGAGCAGTACTTC. This encodes CASSTGAEQYF.

This clone was seen more than once but under ten times. The chain has TRBV18 and TRBJ1-1, with D possibly TRBD1 on 6 matching bases. V was trimmed by 6 bases and J by 4 bases, leaving 12 bases between them. The CDR3 covers 13 residues. CDR1 and CDR2 (germline): KGHSH, LQKENI. CDR3 DNA sequence: TGTGCCAGCTCCCGGACAGAGGGCACTGAAGCTTTCTTT. Translating gives CASSRTEGTEAFF.

The chain uses TRBV19 and TRBJ1-5; the D is unclear. The V end was cut by 3 bases, the J end by 5 bases, with 5 bases between. Germline CDR1 and CDR2: LNHDA and SQIVND (reference sequence). The CDR3 covers 12 residues. The CDR3 DNA sequence: TGTGCCAGTAGTATCGGGTATCAGCCCCAGCATTTT. It codes for CASSIGYQPQHF.

The rearrangement joins TRBV7-6 to TRBJ2-1, with 8 nucleotides matching TRBD2. Germline CDR1 SGHVS, CDR2 FNYEAQ. This CDR3 has 16 residues. V lost 5 bases and J lost 6; bases outside the gene matches: 12. The CDR3 reads CASSREITSGANEQFF. The CDR3 DNA sequence: TGTGCCAGCAGCCGTGAAATAACTAGCGGAGCCAATGAGCAGTTCTTC. Full variable domain (rest looked up from reference TRBV7-6 and TRBJ2-1): GAGVSQSPRYKVTKRGQDVALRCDPISGHVSLYWYRQALGQGPEFLTYFNYEAQQDKSGLPNDRFSAERPEGSISTLTIQRTEQRDSAMYRCASSREITSGANEQFFGPGTRLTVL.